Sequencing of this T cell receptor beta chain was carried out in a study of graft-versus-host responses after intestinal transplantation. Study details: Following induction with anti-thymocyte globulin, all recipients were given tacrolimus and steroids for two to three years.

About this clone: Its antigen is not known.

The repertoire was sequenced with immunoSEQ multiplex PCR; TCRdb's copy has only in-frame clones and lacks some. Here the sample spans about 88,000 clones, roughly 92% being singletons. J was trimmed by 5 bases and V by 5 bases; bases with no gene match: 9. CDR1 is SGHRS and CDR2 is YFSETQ in the germline V gene. The CDR3 sequence is 16 residues long. Source: unstimulated CD4+ T cells sorted from spleen or lymph node cells, taken before intestinal transplant. This rearrangement joins TRBV5-1 to TRBJ2-1; 11 positions agree with TRBD1. The TCR sequence derives from a human donor who received an intestinal transplant. The CDR3 is CASSWTGGGFDNEQFF. The CDR3 nucleotides are TGCGCCAGCAGTTGGACAGGGGGCGGATTCGACAATGAGCAGTTCTTC.